One sample yielded the 27 T cell receptor beta chains listed below, sequenced in a study of T cell changes during pregnancy in multiple sclerosis. Measured with immunoSEQ multiplex PCR; TCRdb has only the in-frame clones, and not every one. This sample carries under 80,000 clones, more than 90% of them seen once, and the ten largest clones take 3% to 4%. The source material was peripheral blood, sampled after pregnancy. The receptor set was obtained from a female donor in good health, enrolled as a control in a pregnancy study.

This rearrangement joins TRBV4-2 to TRBJ2-3, with D perhaps TRBD2 (6 bases). Trimming removed 0 bases from V and 5 bases from J, with 15 bases in between. This CDR3 is built from 16 residues. The germline V gene encodes CDR1 LGHNA and CDR2 YNFKEQ. The CDR3: CASSQDSARGGDTQYF. DNA for the CDR3: TGTGCCAGCAGCCAAGACTCGGCGCGGGGCGGAGATACGCAGTATTTT.

This CDR3 reads CASSIGQGTYNEQFF. CDR3 DNA: TGTGCCAGTAGTATTGGACAGGGGACCTACAATGAGCAGTTCTTC. The chain is built from TRBV19 and TRBJ2-1; the match to TRBD1 covers 9 bases. Germline lookup yields CDR1 LNHDA and CDR2 SQIVND (reference sequence). Unmatched junction bases numbered 2, after V lost 3 bases and J lost 2 bases. The CDR3 loop spans 15 amino acids.

This rearrangement joins TRBV15 to TRBJ2-1; 7 bases are a match to TRBD1. Germline CDR1 LNHNV, CDR2 YYDKDF (reference sequence). Trimming removed 4 bases from V and 6 bases from J; junction bases left unmatched: 6. The CDR3 has 14 amino acids. The CDR3 DNA is TGTGCCACCAGCACCCGACAGGGCCCCAATGAGCAGTTCTTC. It is translated as CATSTRQGPNEQFF. Supplemented by reference TRBV15 and TRBJ2-1, the full variable domain reads DAMVIQNPRYQVTQFGKPVTLSCSQTLNHNVMYWYQQKSSQAPKLLFHYYDKDFNNEADTPDNFQSRRPNTSFCFLDIRSPGLGDTAMYLCATSTRQGPNEQFFGPGTRLTVL.

This clone has only a few counts. CDR3 protein: CASSLRTGETEAFF. The CDR3 nucleotides read TGTGCCAGCAGCTTAAGGACAGGTGAGACTGAAGCTTTCTTT. J is TRBJ1-1 and V is TRBV7-9; TRBD1 agrees at 7 bases. Germline V CDR1 and CDR2: SEHNR, FQNEAQ (reference sequence). CDR3 length: 14 amino acids. With V trimmed by 2 bases and J by 5 bases, 5 bases remained unmatched.

This clone was seen a few times. The V call is TRBV2, the J call TRBJ2-7, with a weak D call TRBD2 (5 bases). Trimming shortened V by 6 bases and J by 1 base, and 13 bases separated the two germline ends. CDR3 size: 14 residues. CDR1 and CDR2 (germline): SNHLY, FYNNEI. This CDR3 reads CASSTDPGSYEQYF. The CDR3 DNA sequence: TGTGCCAGCAGCACCGACCCGGGATCCTACGAGCAGTACTTC.

This clone has a single count. The V and J genes are TRBV2 and TRBJ2-7, with 9 nucleotides matching TRBD2. The CDR3 sequence is 15 residues long. Unmatched junction bases numbered 5, after V lost 3 bases and J lost 2 bases. CDR1 SNHLY and CDR2 FYNNEI come from the germline V gene. CDR3 bases: TGTGCCAGCAGTGAGGGCCTAGCGGGAACCTACGAGCAGTACTTC. Protein sequence: CASSEGLAGTYEQYF.

The chain carries TRBV2 and TRBJ1-5; D unresolved. CDR3 length: 14 residues. V lost 4 bases, J lost 6 bases, and 13 bases lay in between. Germline V lookup: CDR1 SNHLY, CDR2 FYNNEI. The CDR3 here is CASSADGRAQPQHF. In DNA, the CDR3 is TGTGCCAGCAGTGCGGACGGGAGGGCTCAGCCCCAGCATTTT.

J is TRBJ2-5 and V is TRBV28; 7 positions agree with TRBD1. V shed 10 bases and J 2 bases; nucleotides not matched to a gene: 13. Looked up from germline, CDR1 is MDHEN and CDR2 is SYDVKM. This CDR3 spans 15 amino acids. Here the CDR3 reads CATLFPGQRQETQYF. The CDR3 DNA reads TGTGCCACCTTGTTTCCGGGACAGAGGCAAGAGACCCAGTACTTC.

The sample holds one count of this clone. The gene calls are TRBV2 and TRBJ2-1; possibly TRBD1 for D (5 bases). The germline V gene encodes CDR1 SNHLY and CDR2 FYNNEI. The germline V and J ends were trimmed by 1 base and 4 bases, with 8 bases remaining between them. This CDR3 spans 14 amino acids. The CDR3 DNA follows: TGTGCCAGCAGTGAAGTGACAGCATACAATGAGCAGTTCTTC. It codes for CASSEVTAYNEQFF.

This clone was seen just once. The gene calls are TRBV5-1 and TRBJ2-1; D possibly corresponds to TRBD2 (6 bases). The V gene's germline CDR1 is SGHRS and CDR2 YFSETQ. Trimming pared 0 bases from V and 2 bases from J, leaving 9 bases between. The CDR3 consists of 15 residues. The CDR3 DNA reads as TGCGCCAGCAGCTTGGCGGGGGTCCCCTACAATGAGCAGTTCTTC. It is translated as CASSLAGVPYNEQFF. The whole variable domain, filled in from reference TRBV5-1 and TRBJ2-1, reads KAGVTQTPRYLIKTRGQQVTLSCSPISGHRSVSWYQQTPGQGLQFLFEYFSETQRNKGNFPGRFSGRQFSNSRSEMNVSTLELGDSALYLCASSLAGVPYNEQFFGPGTRLTVL.

The chain links TRBV7-9 to TRBJ2-5; possible D gene TRBD2, 6 bases. This CDR3 has 14 amino acids. The germline gives CDR1 SEHNR, CDR2 FQNEAQ (reference sequence). The V end was cut by 3 bases, the J end by 1 base, with 9 bases between. The CDR3 protein is CASSFRTTQETQYF. CDR3 in DNA: TGTGCCAGCAGCTTTAGGACTACCCAAGAGACCCAGTACTTC.

The sample holds one count of this clone. The V gene is TRBV28, the J gene TRBJ2-5; the D gene is possibly TRBD2 (5 bases). The germline V gene has CDR1 MDHEN and CDR2 SYDVKM. Trimming pared 5 bases from V and 5 bases from J, leaving 21 bases between. The CDR3 sequence is 16 residues long. CDR3 protein: CASSLARTLPGETQYF. CDR3 DNA: TGTGCCAGCAGTCTAGCCCGGACCTTACCGGGGGAGACCCAGTACTTC. The complete variable domain, with remaining parts taken from reference TRBV28 and TRBJ2-5, reads DVKVTQSSRYLVKRTGEKVFLECVQDMDHENMFWYRQDPGLGLRLIYFSYDVKMKEKGDIPEGYSVSREKKERFSLILESASTNQTSMYLCASSLARTLPGETQYFGPGTRLLVL.

This chain connects TRBV7-3 to TRBJ2-3, with D perhaps matching TRBD1 (5 bases). V lost 2 bases and J 0 bases, leaving 15 bases between the germline ends. The V gene's germline CDR1 is SGHTA and CDR2 FQGTGA. The CDR3 sequence is 17 residues long. CDR3 coding DNA: TGTGCCAGCAGCTTATATGGGGCCGCAGGCAGCACAGATACGCAGTATTTT. It translates to CASSLYGAAGSTDTQYF.

The chain links TRBV29-1 to TRBJ1-5, with a possible D match to TRBD1 (5 bases). V was trimmed by 2 bases and J by 2 bases, leaving 13 bases between them. Germline assignment: CDR1 SQVTM and CDR2 ANQGSEA. CDR3 length: 15 amino acids. The CDR3 nucleotides are TGCAGCGTTGAATTTGGGTCGGGGGGCAATCAGCCCCAGCATTTT. This sequence encodes CSVEFGSGGNQPQHF.

CDR3 sequence reads: CASSQPGLDANTQYF. The CDR3 DNA sequence: TGCGCCAGCAGCCAACCGGGACTAGATGCTAATACGCAGTATTTT. This chain uses TRBV4-1 with TRBJ2-3; the match to TRBD2 covers 8 bases. The CDR3 contains 15 residues. J lost 7 bases, V lost 2 bases, and 8 bases had no gene match. Germline-derived CDR1 and CDR2 are MGHRA and YSYEKL.

The chain joins TRBV28 to TRBJ2-2; tentatively, D is TRBD1 (6 bases). The length of the CDR3 is 15 residues. The germline V gene encodes CDR1 MDHEN and CDR2 SYDVKM. V was trimmed by 5 bases and J by 4 bases, leaving 14 bases between them. The CDR3 coding sequence is TGTGCCAGCAGTCATACAGGGCCGGGCACCGGGGAGCTGTTTTTT. Residues: CASSHTGPGTGELFF.

In DNA, the CDR3 is TGTGCCAGCAGCTTAGTGACCGTCCGGGGCGAGCAGTACTTC. Protein product: CASSLVTVRGEQYF. The chain combines TRBV7-8 with TRBJ2-7, with D possibly matching TRBD2 (5 bases). The V gene's germline CDR1 is SGHVS and CDR2 FQNEAQ. V dropped 1 base and J dropped 6 bases, with 13 bases sitting between them. The CDR3 covers 14 residues.

The chain couples TRBV7-2 to TRBJ2-3; 14 bases align to TRBD2. The trim removed 2 bases at V and 5 bases at J, leaving 9 bases unmatched. Germline V gene sequence: CDR1 SGHTA, CDR2 FQGNSA. This CDR3 is 18 amino acids long. CDR3 protein: CASSLRGRLAGGEDTQYF. The DNA of the CDR3 is TGTGCCAGCAGCTTACGGGGACGACTAGCGGGGGGGGAAGATACGCAGTATTTT.

CDR3 DNA: TGTGCCAGCAGTTTTTTCCGGGGGGGCGGTGGCTACACCTTC. Translating it yields CASSFFRGGGGYTF. The chain recombines TRBV28 with TRBJ1-2; possibly TRBD1 for D (6 bases). CDR3 length: 14 amino acids. Germline CDR1 reads MDHEN; CDR2 reads SYDVKM. Deletions cut 3 bases from V and 7 bases from J, with 15 bases between.

V and J are TRBV7-9 and TRBJ2-1; tentatively, D is TRBD1 (5 bases). V was clipped by 8 bases and J by 2 bases, with 13 bases between them. From germline, CDR1 is SEHNR and CDR2 FQNEAQ (reference sequence). The CDR3 has 14 residues. The CDR3 reads CASVGHLTYNEQFF. CDR3 nucleotides: TGTGCCAGCGTCGGACATCTGACCTACAATGAGCAGTTCTTC.

V usage is TRBV4-2 and J usage is TRBJ2-1; the match to TRBD2 covers 7 bases. This CDR3 has 17 amino acids. The germline V gene has CDR1 LGHNA and CDR2 YNFKEQ. After removal of 1 base from V and 4 bases from J, the junction contained 10 bases not matched to a gene. The CDR3 DNA reads as TGTGCCAGCAGCCAAGTTGGTGGCGGGAGCAAGTACAATGAGCAGTTCTTC. This translates into CASSQVGGGSKYNEQFF.

The V and J genes are TRBV10-3 and TRBJ1-5; TRBD1 is a possible D gene (6 bases). CDR1 is ENHRY, CDR2 SYGVKD, per germline. The germline V and J ends were trimmed by 3 bases and 5 bases, with 14 bases remaining between them. CDR3 length: 15 amino acids. CDR3 nucleotides: TGTGCCATCAGTGAAGGTCAGGGGTTTGATCAGCCCCAGCATTTT. It is translated as CAISEGQGFDQPQHF.

The chain has TRBV7-2 and TRBJ2-3; D not resolved. The ends were cut back, 3 bases at V and 6 bases at J, with 13 bases in the middle. CDR3 length: 14 amino acids. In germline, CDR1 is SGHTA, CDR2 FQGNSA. The CDR3 sequence: CASSFVAPPDTQYF. The CDR3 DNA is TGTGCCAGCAGCTTTGTGGCACCCCCGGATACGCAGTATTTT.

This clone was detected a few times. This chain links TRBV6-1 with TRBJ1-6; 9 positions agree with TRBD1. V lost 1 base to trimming and J lost 10 bases; unmatched junction nucleotides: 5. The CDR3 is 15 amino acids. Germline CDR1 reads MNHNS; CDR2 reads SASEGT. In DNA form, the CDR3 reads TGTGCCAGCAGTGAAGAAATCGGACAGGGGTCACCCCTCCACTTT. It yields the protein CASSEEIGQGSPLHF.

The J gene is TRBJ1-1, the V gene TRBV28; D might be TRBD1 (6 bases). The length of the CDR3 is 14 residues. The V gene's germline CDR1 is MDHEN and CDR2 SYDVKM. Trimming removed 5 bases at V and 8 bases at J, with 18 bases between. In DNA form, the CDR3 reads TGTGCCAGCAGTACCGAACGAGGGGGACCCGAAGCTTTCTTT. Translated, it gives CASSTERGGPEAFF. The full variable domain, completed using reference TRBV28 and TRBJ1-1, is DVKVTQSSRYLVKRTGEKVFLECVQDMDHENMFWYRQDPGLGLRLIYFSYDVKMKEKGDIPEGYSVSREKKERFSLILESASTNQTSMYLCASSTERGGPEAFFGQGTRLTVV.

The V and J genes are TRBV27 and TRBJ2-3; D call uncertain. This CDR3 has 15 residues. CDR1 is MNHEY and CDR2 is SMNVEV in the germline V gene (reference sequence). Trimming shortened V by 3 bases and J by 0 bases, and 10 bases separated the two germline ends. The CDR3 DNA is TGTGCCAGCAGTTTTCGGCGGCCTAGCACAGATACGCAGTATTTT. This translates into CASSFRRPSTDTQYF.

The rearrangement links TRBV27 to TRBJ2-1, with D possibly TRBD2 on 6 matching bases. V was clipped by 3 bases and J by 5 bases, with 8 bases between them. The CDR3 is 13 residues long. CDR1 is MNHEY, CDR2 SMNVEV, per germline (reference sequence). The CDR3 protein is CASSFWEDNEQFF. CDR3 in DNA: TGTGCCAGCAGTTTTTGGGAGGACAATGAGCAGTTCTTC.